The T cell receptor beta chain under discussion was sequenced for a study of cytomegalovirus exposure and HLA in healthy donors. Trimming took 2 bases from V and 2 from J; bases not matched to a gene: 9. The V gene's germline CDR1 is SGHRS and CDR2 YFSETQ. The CDR3 runs 16 residues. With 60 Vbeta and 13 Jbeta primers, the PCR was carried out. The protocol was immunoSEQ multiplex PCR, while the TCRdb copy is restricted to in-frame clones and leaves out a portion. The repertoire holds around 200,000 clones, with 65% to 90% as singletons. Study-level points and caveats: Overall, approximately 150 TCR beta chains were annotated as cytomegalovirus-associated.

Turning to this clone: The antigen is undetermined.

V is TRBV5-1 and J is TRBJ1-1; 7 bases match TRBD1. Sequenced material: PBMCs. This sequence originates from a girl between 2 and 10 years old in good health and CMV-seropositive. In DNA, the CDR3 is TGCGCCAGCAGCTTTACAGGGGCGGTTAGTAACACTGAAGCTTTCTTT. This translates into CASSFTGAVSNTEAFF.